Shown below are 21 T cell receptor beta chains from a single sample sequenced in a study of blood T cell repertoires in COVID-19. The assay was immunoSEQ multiplex PCR, and TCRdb's table has in-frame clones only and misses some. The sample lists over 150,000 clones, around 85% occurring once. The sequenced sample consisted of PBMCs or T cells enriched from blood (not recorded which). Source of these receptors: a man aged 35 to 55 who had recovered from COVID-19.

The table lists this clone with a count of one. J is TRBJ1-5 and V is TRBV21-1. TRBV21-1 is a pseudogene. There are 16 residues in the CDR3. This CDR3 is CASSKESGSSNQPQHF. The CDR3 DNA sequence: TGTGCCAGCAGCAAGGAGTCGGGTAGTAGCAATCAGCCCCAGCATTTT.

The genes are TRBV7-6 and TRBJ1-3; TRBD1 matches 8 bases. This CDR3 region has 15 residues. Germline V gene sequence: CDR1 SGHVS, CDR2 FNYEAQ. J was trimmed by 4 bases and V by 1 base; bases with no gene match: 3. This chain's CDR3 is CASSLGQGAGNTIYF. Here the CDR3 DNA reads TGTGCCAGCAGCTTAGGTCAGGGGGCAGGAAACACCATATATTTT.

The chain combines TRBV5-1 with TRBJ1-2; 7 positions agree with TRBD1. V was clipped by 3 bases and J by 4 bases; unmatched bases: 6. Germline CDR1 is SGHRS and CDR2 is YFSETQ. The CDR3 runs 14 residues. CDR3 amino acids: CASSWGTDGYGYTF. CDR3 sequence (DNA): TGCGCCAGCAGCTGGGGGACAGACGGCTATGGCTACACCTTC.

V gene TRBV6-5 combines with J gene TRBJ2-3; TRBD1 might be the D (5 bases). Trimming removed 5 bases at V and 1 base at J, with 10 bases between. Germline lookup yields CDR1 MNHEY and CDR2 SVGAGI. This CDR3 contains 14 residues. The CDR3 nucleotides read TGTGCCAGCAGTCAACCCAGGGGCACAGATACGCAGTATTTT. Its protein product is CASSQPRGTDTQYF.

The chain uses TRBV6-5 and TRBJ2-1; 7 nucleotides agree with TRBD1. CDR1 is MNHEY, CDR2 SVGAGI, per germline. The CDR3 contains 15 residues. V was pared by 6 bases and J by 4 bases, with 9 bases of the junction left unmatched. The CDR3 here is CASSPDRVRYNEQFF. DNA of the CDR3: TGTGCCAGCAGCCCAGACAGGGTTAGGTACAATGAGCAGTTCTTC.

The genes are TRBV5-4 and TRBJ1-2; 7 positions match TRBD1. The CDR3 covers 13 residues. J was trimmed by 10 bases and V by 4 bases; bases with no gene match: 10. Germline CDR1 is SGHNT and CDR2 is YYREEE (reference sequence). CDR3 residues: CASSTPGQPFYTF. The CDR3 nucleotides are TGTGCCAGCAGCACCCCGGGACAGCCTTTCTACACCTTC.

The V gene is TRBV2, the J gene TRBJ2-5; maybe TRBD2 (5 bases). The germline CDR1 and CDR2 sequences are SNHLY and FYNNEI. The CDR3 consists of 14 residues. Trimming took 5 bases from V and 4 from J, leaving 14 bases between them. CDR3 loop: CASSSGDGVETQYF. CDR3 DNA sequence: TGTGCCAGCAGTAGTGGCGACGGGGTAGAGACCCAGTACTTC.

This rearrangement joins TRBV6-6 to TRBJ1-1, with a possible D match to TRBD1 (5 bases). The V end lost 5 bases, the J end lost 4 bases, and 14 bases lay between the germline ends. CDR3 length: 14 residues. CDR1 and CDR2 from the germline V gene are MNHNY and SVGAGI (reference sequence). This CDR3 reads CASSPGLVGTEAFF. In nucleotides, the CDR3 is TGTGCCAGCAGTCCAGGGTTGGTCGGCACTGAAGCTTTCTTT.

This clone showed up just a few times. The chain employs TRBV27 and TRBJ1-2, with TRBD1 matching 10 bases. The CDR3 is 16 residues long. CDR1 is MNHEY, CDR2 SMNVEV, per germline (reference sequence). The junction had 10 bases not matched to a gene; V was cut back by 5 bases and J by 4 bases. This chain's CDR3 is CASSTGERTGGYGYTF. The CDR3 DNA reads TGTGCCAGCAGTACTGGGGAACGGACAGGGGGCTATGGCTACACCTTC.

This clone was seen only once. The chain uses TRBV18 and TRBJ1-1; possibly TRBD1 for D (5 bases). V was clipped by 1 base and J by 7 bases, with 13 bases between them. The CDR3 is 14 residues long. Germline V CDR1 and CDR2: KGHSH, LQKENI. The CDR3 region is CASSPQKGLSEAFF. The CDR3 coding sequence is TGTGCCAGCTCACCACAGAAGGGGCTTAGTGAAGCTTTCTTT.

Within the sample, this clone is medium-sized. The chain couples TRBV2 to TRBJ1-5, with D possibly being TRBD1 (5 bases). This CDR3 is built from 13 residues. Germline lookup yields CDR1 SNHLY and CDR2 FYNNEI. The ends were cut back, 5 bases at V and 6 bases at J, with 11 bases in the middle. The CDR3 nucleotides are TGTGCCAGCAGTTCAGGGCATGGTCAGCCCCAGCATTTT. Its protein is CASSSGHGQPQHF.

The count of this clone is one. This rearrangement joins TRBV7-9 to TRBJ2-1; TRBD1 agrees at 10 bases. CDR1 is SEHNR and CDR2 is FQNEAQ in the germline V gene (reference sequence). V gave up 5 bases and J gave up 7 bases; unmatched junction bases: 8. The CDR3 consists of 15 residues. CDR3 residues: CASSPGGQGRNEQFF. The CDR3 coding sequence is TGTGCCAGCAGCCCAGGGGGACAGGGGAGGAATGAGCAGTTCTTC.

The chain links TRBV5-8 to TRBJ2-7, with D possibly matching TRBD2 (5 bases). This CDR3 is built from 12 residues. Trimming pared 5 bases from V and 4 bases from J, leaving 10 bases between. Germline V gene data show CDR1 as SGHTS and CDR2 as YDEGEE. CDR3 bases: TGTGCCAGCAGTCCTAGAGGGTACGAGCAGTACTTC. Translated, it gives CASSPRGYEQYF.

This rearrangement joins TRBV9 to TRBJ2-5, with 10 positions matching TRBD2. After removal of 5 bases from V and 1 base from J, the junction contained 5 bases not matched to a gene. This CDR3 comprises 15 residues. Germline CDR1 is SGDLS and CDR2 is YYNGEE. The CDR3 nucleotides are TGTGCCAGCAGTTTAGCGGGGGGCCTCCAAGAGACCCAGTACTTC. It codes for CASSLAGGLQETQYF.

For the CDR3, the DNA is TGTGCCAGTAGTTCCCGGAGGGGAACCTACAATGAGCAGTTCTTC. Its translation: CASSSRRGTYNEQFF. V gene TRBV19 combines with J gene TRBJ2-1, with a weak D call TRBD2 (6 bases). The CDR3 length is 15 residues. Germline CDR1 is LNHDA and CDR2 is SQIVND (reference sequence). The V and J ends lost 5 bases and 2 bases respectively, with 13 bases between them.

This sequence joins TRBV28 and TRBJ1-2, with D possibly matching TRBD1 (5 bases). Per germline, CDR1 MDHEN and CDR2 SYDVKM. Trimming stripped 3 bases from V and 3 bases from J, with 11 bases between. This CDR3 region has 14 residues. CDR3 sequence reads: CASSLGGGYYGYTF. CDR3 coding DNA: TGTGCCAGCAGTTTGGGGGGTGGGTACTATGGCTACACCTTC.

The V gene is TRBV28, the J gene TRBJ2-2; 8 bases line up with TRBD2. This CDR3 contains 14 residues. Germline CDR1 is MDHEN and CDR2 is SYDVKM. V lost 7 bases to trimming and J lost 6 bases; unmatched junction nucleotides: 7. CDR3 protein: CASMGSGGPGELFF. The CDR3 nucleotides are TGTGCCAGCATGGGGTCGGGAGGGCCCGGGGAGCTGTTTTTT.

This chain joins TRBV7-2 and TRBJ1-2, with D perhaps matching TRBD1 (5 bases). Trimming pared 4 bases from V and 4 bases from J, leaving 16 bases between. CDR1 and CDR2 from the germline V gene are SGHTA and FQGNSA. The CDR3 is 15 amino acids. CDR3 DNA sequence: TGTGCCAGCAGCTACCCCCTTGGGGGGGGCTATGGCTACACCTTC. Its translation is CASSYPLGGGYGYTF. Full variable domain (remainder filled in from reference TRBV7-2 and TRBJ1-2): GAGVSQSPSNKVTEKGKDVELRCDPISGHTALYWYRQSLGQGLEFLIYFQGNSAPDKSGLPSDRFSAERTGGSVSTLTIQRTQQEDSAVYLCASSYPLGGGYGYTFGSGTRLTVV.

The CDR3 region has the DNA TGTGCCAGTATCCCGACAGGGAAAAGGACTGAAGCTTTCTTT. Amino acids: CASIPTGKRTEAFF. This chain uses TRBV19 with TRBJ1-1; 7 bases line up with TRBD1. The CDR3 covers 14 residues. With 7 bases clipped from V and 5 bases from J, the junction kept 10 bases outside the gene matches. Germline CDR1 LNHDA, CDR2 SQIVND (reference sequence).

The CDR3 region has the DNA TGTGCCAGCAGCGGGTCATCAGGGATAGGAACTGGAAACACCATATATTTT. Translating it yields CASSGSSGIGTGNTIYF. The chain combines TRBV7-9 with TRBJ1-3, with D possibly matching TRBD1 (5 bases). The germline V and J ends were trimmed by 5 bases and 2 bases, with 19 bases remaining between them. The V gene's germline CDR1 is SEHNR and CDR2 FQNEAQ (reference sequence). The CDR3 totals 17 residues.

The chain carries TRBV18 and TRBJ1-1; possibly TRBD1 for D (5 bases). V dropped 1 base and J dropped 3 bases, with 12 bases sitting between them. The CDR3 loop spans 15 amino acids. CDR1 and CDR2 (germline): KGHSH, LQKENI. The CDR3 loop reads CASSPRAGLDTEAFF. DNA of the CDR3: TGTGCCAGCTCACCACGGGCGGGGCTGGACACTGAAGCTTTCTTT.